This T cell receptor (beta chain) was observed in a study of lymphopenia after photon versus proton radiotherapy. General observations from the study: Oligoclonal CD8+ Temra expansion after nadir drove photon patients' diversity drop. Better survival with proton therapy was suggested as possible, not demonstrated. Photon-treated patients lost naive T cells and TCR diversity; proton-treated stayed stable.

Only in-frame clones appear in the TCRdb table, and some are missing; sequencing was by immunoSEQ multiplex PCR. The data contain around 50,000 clones, 65% to 85% of them singletons. The length of the CDR3 is 16 residues. V lost 0 bases to trimming and J lost 5 bases; unmatched junction nucleotides: 5. Looked up from germline, CDR1 is SGHRS and CDR2 is YFSETQ. Note on this clone: Its antigen is as yet unknown.

V gene TRBV5-1 combines with J gene TRBJ2-1; 10 bases are shared with TRBD1. This TCR was sampled from a man in his fifties or sixties with pancreatic cancer. This sample comprised peripheral blood, obtained from a patient treated with proton-based radiotherapy. The CDR3 sequence: CASSLGSGTGDNEQFF. The CDR3 DNA follows: TGCGCCAGCAGCTTGGGATCCGGGACAGGGGACAATGAGCAGTTCTTC.